These 32 T cell receptor beta chains came from one sample sequenced in a study of response to subunit inactivated influenza vaccine. TCRdb redid the calling of the RT-PCR reads with MiXCR, one entry per CDR3 protein. This sample has a few hundred thousand distinct CDR3 sequences, with around 15% found just once. The input for sequencing was PBMCs from blood, taken about 11 days after vaccination. All receptors derive from a man between 45 and 60 years old who received an inactivated influenza vaccine.

This clonotype occurred a few times. The chain is built from TRBV6-4 and TRBJ1-2; D possibly corresponds to TRBD1 (5 bases). Trimming removed 6 bases from V and 5 bases from J, with 13 bases in between. This CDR3 has 13 amino acids. Germline-derived CDR1 and CDR2 are MRHNA and SNTAGT. CDR3 loop: CASSSKGPYGYTF. The CDR3 DNA is TGTGCCAGCAGCTCCAAGGGGCCTTATGGCTACACCTTC.

The sample holds a few counts of this clonotype. V and J are TRBV4-1 and TRBJ2-3, with TRBD2 matching 8 bases. CDR3 length: 15 residues. The V gene's germline CDR1 is MGHRA and CDR2 YSYEKL. V lost 1 base to trimming and J lost 4 bases; unmatched junction nucleotides: 4. CDR3 sequence (DNA): TGCGCCAGCAGCCAAGCGGGCGGGGGGCCAGATACGCAGTATTTT. Amino acid sequence: CASSQAGGGPDTQYF.

This clonotype was seen only a few times. The V gene is TRBV20-1, the J gene TRBJ2-7; D unresolved. Trimming shortened V by 0 bases and J by 7 bases, and 10 bases separated the two germline ends. The CDR3 runs 12 residues. Germline V gene sequence: CDR1 DFQATT, CDR2 SNEGSKA (reference sequence). This CDR3 reads CSARDGVEEQYF. For the CDR3, the DNA is TGCAGTGCTAGAGATGGGGTGGAGGAGCAGTACTTC.

CDR3 sequence: CASSVALRQSYNEQFF. DNA of the CDR3: TGTGCCAGCAGCGTAGCTTTACGCCAATCCTACAATGAGCAGTTCTTC. The chain carries TRBV9 and TRBJ2-1; no clear D gene. This CDR3 has 16 amino acids. Germline V gives CDR1 SGDLS, CDR2 YYNGEE. V gave up 0 bases and J gave up 1 base, with 11 bases separating them.

A few counts support this clonotype. The chain uses TRBV20-1 and TRBJ2-3; 9 bases match TRBD1. CDR1 and CDR2 from the germline V gene are DFQATT and SNEGSKA (reference sequence). The CDR3 has 16 amino acids. Losses at the gene ends were 3 bases for V and 1 base for J; bases not matched to a gene: 8. CDR3 DNA sequence: TGCAGTGCTAGGACCCGGGACAGGGCTCGCACAGATACGCAGTATTTT. This sequence encodes CSARTRDRARTDTQYF.

The chain links TRBV20-1 to TRBJ2-5; D is undetermined. In germline, CDR1 is DFQATT, CDR2 SNEGSKA (reference sequence). The V gene lost 3 bases and the J gene lost 2 bases, with 13 bases spanning the gap. This CDR3 is built from 14 residues. CDR3 in DNA: TGCAGTGCTAGTAATAGGGTGATTCAAGAGACCCAGTACTTC. Protein product: CSASNRVIQETQYF.

The chain combines TRBV14 with TRBJ2-5; 7 nucleotides agree with TRBD1. Trimming removed 2 bases from V and 3 bases from J; junction bases left unmatched: 3. The CDR3 is made up of 14 amino acids. Germline lookup yields CDR1 SGHDN and CDR2 FVKESK. The chain's CDR3 is CASSQLGTEETQYF. In DNA form, the CDR3 reads TGTGCCAGCAGCCAACTCGGGACAGAAGAGACCCAGTACTTC. Together with reference TRBV14 and TRBJ2-5, the CDR3 gives the full variable domain: EAGVTQFPSHSVIEKGQTVTLRCDPISGHDNLYWYRRVMGKEIKFLLHFVKESKQDESGMPNNRFLAERTGGTYSTLKVQPAELEDSGVYFCASSQLGTEETQYFGPGTRLLVL.

This chain uses TRBV11-3 with TRBJ2-2, with D perhaps matching TRBD1 (5 bases). The CDR3 has 13 residues. The V gene's germline CDR1 is SGHNT and CDR2 YENEEA. Trimming stripped 4 bases from V and 6 bases from J, with 9 bases between. In DNA form, the CDR3 reads TGTGCCAGCAGCTCCAGGGAACCCGGGGAGCTGTTTTTT. The encoded protein is CASSSREPGELFF.

This clonotype was counted between two and nine times. The chain joins TRBV7-2 to TRBJ2-4, with unresolved D. Between the trimmed V and J ends, which lost 1 base and 9 bases, there was a span of 13 bases. CDR3 length equals 14 residues. From germline, CDR1 is SGHTA and CDR2 FQGNSA. In DNA form, the CDR3 reads TGTGCCAGCAGCTTAGTGGCGAGTTGGGGCATTCAGTACTTC. Its translation: CASSLVASWGIQYF.

Only a few counts were recorded for this clonotype. The V and J genes are TRBV7-9 and TRBJ2-7; no clear D. This CDR3 has 12 amino acids. Trimming removed 2 bases from V and 7 bases from J, with 9 bases in between. CDR1 is SEHNR, CDR2 FQNEAQ, per germline (reference sequence). The CDR3 nucleotides are TGTGCCAGCAGCTTAATTGCTTGGGAGCAGTACTTC. This gives the protein CASSLIAWEQYF.

The chain recombines TRBV6-2 or TRBV6-3 with TRBJ2-1; 8 bases match TRBD2. V shed 5 bases, J shed 5 bases, and the junction held 11 bases outside the gene matches. The germline V gene encodes CDR1 MNHEY and CDR2 SVGEGT. This CDR3 is built from 16 residues. CDR3 DNA sequence: TGTGCCAGCAGTAGCCCCGGCGGGGGGATAAACAATGAGCAGTTCTTC. This translates into CASSSPGGGINNEQFF.

The chain carries TRBV2 and TRBJ2-3; 9 positions agree with TRBD2. The CDR3 is 19 amino acids. Germline CDR1 SNHLY, CDR2 FYNNEI. Trimming removed 11 bases from V and 4 bases from J; junction bases left unmatched: 25. CDR3 loop: CAFCFGSGRIGVGADTQYF. CDR3 sequence (DNA): TGTGCCTTCTGTTTCGGTAGCGGGAGAATTGGAGTGGGGGCAGATACGCAGTATTTT.

This clonotype occurred many times. The rearrangement uses TRBV28 and TRBJ2-1; the match to TRBD2 covers 10 bases. J lost 8 bases, V lost 5 bases, and 3 bases had no gene match. Germline V gives CDR1 MDHEN, CDR2 SYDVKM. This CDR3 comprises 13 residues. As DNA, the CDR3 is TGTGCCAGCAGTCCTAGCGGGGGTTATGAGCAGTTCTTC. Residues: CASSPSGGYEQFF.

The rearrangement uses TRBV19 and TRBJ2-7, with D unclear. The CDR3 totals 14 residues. Germline CDR1 and CDR2: LNHDA and SQIVND (reference sequence). V lost 0 bases and J lost 3, with 9 bases in between. CDR3: CASSIDDGFYEQYF. CDR3 DNA sequence: TGTGCCAGTAGTATAGACGACGGGTTCTACGAGCAGTACTTC. Together with reference TRBV19 and TRBJ2-7, the CDR3 gives the full variable domain: DGGITQSPKYLFRKEGQNVTLSCEQNLNHDAMYWYRQDPGQGLRLIYYSQIVNDFQKGDIAEGYSVSREKKESFPLTVTSAQKNPTAFYLCASSIDDGFYEQYFGPGTRLTVT.

This clonotype was detected ten times or more. The V and J genes are TRBV12-3 or TRBV12-4 and TRBJ1-5; D remains unclear. CDR3 size: 16 residues. V lost 5 bases and J 3 bases, leaving 17 bases between the germline ends. In nucleotides, the CDR3 is TGTGCCAGCAGTCCCGGGATAGGGCGTAACAATCAGCCCCAGCATTTT. It yields the protein CASSPGIGRNNQPQHF.

This clonotype was picked up a small number of times. The chain recombines TRBV21-1 with TRBJ2-7. TRBV21-1 is reported as a pseudogene. The CDR3 is made up of 13 amino acids. CDR3 in DNA: TGTGCCAGCAGCAAAGGGTGGCTGCGCGAGCAGTACTTC. Protein: CASSKGWLREQYF.

A few counts support this clonotype. The genes are TRBV4-3 and TRBJ2-1; D possibly corresponds to TRBD2 (5 bases). V was pared by 4 bases and J by 6 bases, with 10 bases between. The CDR3 length is 13 residues. Germline CDR1 is LGHNA and CDR2 is YSLEER. For the CDR3, the DNA is TGCGCCAGCAGCCGAACTAGTACCAATGAGCAGTTCTTC. It codes for CASSRTSTNEQFF.

The V and J genes are TRBV9 and TRBJ2-1; 11 bases agree with TRBD2. This CDR3 spans 15 amino acids. V shed 5 bases and J 7 bases; nucleotides not matched to a gene: 8. Germline lookup yields CDR1 SGDLS and CDR2 YYNGEE. The CDR3 nucleotides read TGTGCCAGCAGACCCTTAGCGGGGGGGCTGAATGAGCAGTTCTTC. It codes for CASRPLAGGLNEQFF.

This clonotype was found a few times. The gene calls are TRBV7-2 and TRBJ2-2; 10 bases map to TRBD1. The CDR3 has 17 amino acids. Germline CDR1 reads SGHTA; CDR2 reads FQGNSA. With 5 bases clipped from V and 3 bases from J, the junction kept 9 bases outside the gene matches. CDR3 in amino acids: CASSRSGGQGHTGELFF. The CDR3 DNA follows: TGTGCCAGCAGCCGTTCCGGGGGACAGGGGCACACCGGGGAGCTGTTTTTT. Full variable domain (rest looked up from reference TRBV7-2 and TRBJ2-2): GAGVSQSPSNKVTEKGKDVELRCDPISGHTALYWYRQSLGQGLEFLIYFQGNSAPDKSGLPSDRFSAERTGGSVSTLTIQRTQQEDSAVYLCASSRSGGQGHTGELFFGEGSRLTVL.

In its sample, this clonotype was seen a few times. The chain uses TRBV20-1 and TRBJ2-1, with TRBD1 as a possible D gene (5 bases). In germline, CDR1 is DFQATT, CDR2 SNEGSKA (reference sequence). The ends were cut back, 3 bases at V and 6 bases at J, with 15 bases in the middle. The CDR3 is 14 amino acids. CDR3 region: CSARSRDVLNEQFF. The CDR3 nucleotides are TGCAGTGCTAGGAGCAGGGATGTTCTCAATGAGCAGTTCTTC.

This clonotype was seen only a few times. The chain recombines TRBV11-2 with TRBJ1-2; no definite D call. The CDR3 length is 14 residues. Per germline, CDR1 SGHAT and CDR2 FQNNGV. V gave up 1 base and J gave up 4 bases, with 10 bases separating them. In nucleotides, the CDR3 is TGTGCCAGCAGCTTAGCCGGGTCTTCCTATGGCTACACCTTC. Protein: CASSLAGSSYGYTF.

V is TRBV28 and J is TRBJ2-7; TRBD1 aligns across 12 bases. With V trimmed by 6 bases and J by 3 bases, 3 bases remained unmatched. The germline V gene encodes CDR1 MDHEN and CDR2 SYDVKM. The CDR3 totals 14 residues. The CDR3 loop is CASRGQGAVYEQYF. The CDR3 DNA reads as TGTGCCAGCAGGGGACAGGGGGCTGTCTACGAGCAGTACTTC.

This chain uses TRBV7-6 with TRBJ2-1; a possible D gene is TRBD2 (6 bases). The germline gives CDR1 SGHVS, CDR2 FNYEAQ. Trimming took 1 base from V and 1 from J, leaving 14 bases between them. This CDR3 spans 17 amino acids. This chain's CDR3 is CASSLGGGTASYNEQFF. As DNA, the CDR3 is TGTGCCAGCAGCTTAGGTGGCGGGACGGCTTCCTACAATGAGCAGTTCTTC.

This clonotype was seen a handful of times. The rearrangement joins TRBV5-1 to TRBJ2-1, with 8 nucleotides matching TRBD2. Germline CDR1 is SGHRS and CDR2 is YFSETQ. The CDR3 is made up of 12 amino acids. V trimming: 4 bases; J trimming: 10 bases; junction bases outside the gene matches: 4. The CDR3 spells CASSLSGEEQFF. The DNA of the CDR3 is TGCGCCAGCAGCCTTAGCGGGGAGGAGCAGTTCTTC.

This clonotype was seen more than once but under ten times. The chain carries TRBV20-1 and TRBJ2-5; 9 nucleotides agree with TRBD1. This CDR3 is 13 amino acids long. Germline V gene data show CDR1 as DFQATT and CDR2 as SNEGSKA (reference sequence). V lost 5 bases to trimming and J lost 4 bases; unmatched junction nucleotides: 5. CDR3 loop: CSAVGTGTETQYF. The CDR3 nucleotides read TGCAGTGCTGTCGGGACAGGGACAGAGACCCAGTACTTC.

There are many counts of this clonotype. This chain connects TRBV12-3 or TRBV12-4 to TRBJ2-5; D is unclear. The CDR3 has 15 residues. The V end was cut by 2 bases, the J end by 2 bases, with 12 bases between. As DNA, the CDR3 is TGTGCCAGCAGTTTATCGGTTCCAACTCAAGAGACCCAGTACTTC. It yields the protein CASSLSVPTQETQYF.

This clonotype was seen a handful of times. This chain connects TRBV6-2 or TRBV6-3 to TRBJ2-2; TRBD2 agrees at 10 bases. The CDR3 covers 15 residues. Germline trimming cut 6 bases from V and 4 bases from J; bases unmatched to any gene: 5. The V gene's germline CDR1 is MNHEY and CDR2 SVGEGT. The CDR3 sequence is CASSRGLAITGELFF. CDR3 DNA sequence: TGTGCCAGCAGCAGGGGACTAGCGATCACCGGGGAGCTGTTTTTT.

The table lists this clonotype with many counts. The gene calls are TRBV3-1 and TRBJ1-5; 7 nucleotides match TRBD1. The ends lost 0 bases at V and 4 bases at J; junction bases unmatched: 9. This CDR3 region has 17 residues. Germline V lookup: CDR1 LGHDT, CDR2 YNNKEL (reference sequence). The CDR3: CASSQDSFQGGNQPQHF. CDR3 DNA sequence: TGTGCCAGCAGCCAAGATTCCTTCCAGGGGGGGAATCAGCCCCAGCATTTT.

The chain recombines TRBV2 with TRBJ2-7; tentatively, D is TRBD2 (6 bases). Germline V gene sequence: CDR1 SNHLY, CDR2 FYNNEI. This CDR3 has 14 residues. V lost 3 bases, J lost 5 bases, and 14 bases lay in between. CDR3 residues: CASSDRDLPDEQYF. The CDR3 bases are TGTGCCAGCAGTGACCGGGACTTGCCTGACGAGCAGTACTTC.

The rearrangement uses TRBV19 and TRBJ1-1, with D maybe TRBD1 (6 bases). The germline gives CDR1 LNHDA, CDR2 SQIVND (reference sequence). This CDR3 is 15 amino acids long. Trimming removed 5 bases from V and 3 bases from J, with 16 bases in between. This chain's CDR3 is CASSWQGQRDTEAFF. In nucleotides, the CDR3 is TGTGCCAGTAGTTGGCAGGGGCAGCGTGACACTGAAGCTTTCTTT.

J is TRBJ2-5 and V is TRBV12-3 or TRBV12-4; D perhaps matches TRBD1 (6 bases). Between the trimmed V and J ends, which lost 3 bases and 5 bases, there was a span of 16 bases. The CDR3 totals 15 residues. The DNA for the CDR3 is TGTGCCAGCAGTTTCGTCGGGACACTATTTGAGACCCAGTACTTC. This sequence encodes CASSFVGTLFETQYF.

This clonotype was counted at least ten times. The gene calls are TRBV20-1 and TRBJ2-4; 12 bases match TRBD2. J lost 8 bases, V lost 6 bases, and 8 bases had no gene match. The germline V gene has CDR1 DFQATT and CDR2 SNEGSKA (reference sequence). There are 14 residues in the CDR3. CDR3 residues: CSAETSGRGDIQYF. DNA of the CDR3: TGCAGTGCGGAGACTAGCGGGAGAGGGGACATTCAGTACTTC.